A selection of T cell receptor beta chains follows, all from one sample in a study of siplizumab effects on memory and regulatory T cells. Sequencing was performed with immunoSEQ multiplex PCR; in TCRdb, only in-frame clones are kept and a portion is missing. This sample has roughly 100,000 clones, with roughly 91% found just once. The specimen sequenced was CD4+ T cells sorted from blood. The source is a human donor in good health. Each CDR3 is given with its conserved first and last residue. D genes are given only for firm matches. The listing skips clone size in some rows; elsewhere it reads once, few, many or a size class.

CASSPLPSAGDNSPLHF | TGTGCCAGCTCACCGCTGCCGTCGGCAGGAGATAATTCACCCCTCCACTTT | NA | 17 | NA | TRBJ1-6 | TRBV18
CASSQDPSYNEQFF | TGTGCCAGCAGCCAAGATCCGAGCTACAATGAGCAGTTCTTC | NA | 14 | NA | TRBJ2-1 | TRBV4-2
CASSVSGLAGGNEQFF | TGTGCCAGCAGCGTGTCGGGACTAGCAGGGGGCAATGAGCAGTTCTTC | NA | 16 | TRBD2 | TRBJ2-1 | TRBV9
CASSIGPGPSGNTIYF | TGTGCCAGTAGTATCGGTCCAGGCCCCTCTGGAAACACCATATATTTT | NA | 16 | NA | TRBJ1-3 | TRBV19
CASSTGTAQETQYF | TGCGCCAGCAGCACCGGGACGGCTCAAGAGACCCAGTACTTC | NA | 14 | NA | TRBJ2-5 | TRBV5-1
CASSLDRVNTEAFF | TGCGCCAGCAGCTTAGACAGGGTGAACACTGAAGCTTTCTTT | NA | 14 | TRBD1 | TRBJ1-1 | TRBV5-1
CASSPLYRTSGSTDTQYF | TGTGCCAGCTCACCACTTTATCGCACTAGCGGTAGCACAGATACGCAGTATTTT | once | 18 | TRBD2 | TRBJ2-3 | TRBV18
CSVSGQGVEYGETQYF | TGCAGCGTCTCCGGACAGGGGGTTGAATACGGGGAGACCCAGTACTTC | NA | 16 | TRBD1 | TRBJ2-5 | TRBV29-1
CAWSGLGPDEQYF | TGTGCCTGGAGTGGGTTGGGGCCGGACGAGCAGTACTTC | NA | 13 | NA | TRBJ2-7 | TRBV30
CASDRGRGETQYF | TGTGCCAGCGACAGGGGGCGCGGAGAGACCCAGTACTTC | NA | 13 | TRBD1 | TRBJ2-5 | TRBV2
CASSRQGSYNEQFF | TGTGCCAGCAGCCGACAGGGCTCCTACAATGAGCAGTTCTTC | NA | 14 | TRBD1 | TRBJ2-1 | TRBV7-3
CAISRGRGQWDGYTF | TGTGCCATCAGTAGGGGCAGGGGGCAATGGGATGGCTACACCTTC | NA | 15 | TRBD1 | TRBJ1-2 | TRBV10-3
CASRDREETQYF | TGTGCCAGCCGGGACAGGGAGGAGACCCAGTACTTC | NA | 12 | TRBD1 | TRBJ2-5 | TRBV19
CASSPQNRPNEKLFF | TGTGCCAGCTCACCACAAAACAGGCCTAATGAAAAACTGTTTTTT | NA | 15 | NA | TRBJ1-4 | TRBV18
CASSPSTQYF | TGTGCCAGCAGTCCGAGTACCCAGTACTTC | NA | 10 | NA | TRBJ2-5 | TRBV2
CASSESGGTEAFF | TGCGCCAGCAGTGAGTCGGGGGGCACTGAAGCTTTCTTT | NA | 13 | NA | TRBJ1-1 | TRBV10-1
CAWSTGGGPQHF | TGTGCCTGGAGCACGGGTGGTGGGCCCCAGCATTTT | NA | 12 | NA | TRBJ1-5 | TRBV30
CASSSLPAGNSYEQYF | TGTGCCAGCAGTTCACTCCCGGCCGGTAACTCCTACGAGCAGTACTTC | NA | 16 | NA | TRBJ2-7 | TRBV6-6
CASSETPGGGATKNIQYF | TGTGCCAGCAGTGAAACCCCGGGCGGGGGCGCAACCAAAAACATTCAGTACTTC | NA | 18 | NA | TRBJ2-4 | TRBV25-1
CASSLGDTGELFF | TGCGCCAGCAGCTTGGGGGACACCGGGGAGCTGTTTTTT | NA | 13 | NA | TRBJ2-2 | TRBV5-1
CASSQIGSSYNEQFF | TGTGCCAGCAGCCAGATCGGAAGCTCCTACAATGAGCAGTTCTTC | NA | 15 | NA | TRBJ2-1 | TRBV7-3
CASSQEGQIFEAFF | TGCGCCAGCAGCCAAGAGGGGCAGATCTTTGAAGCTTTCTTT | few | 14 | NA | TRBJ1-1 | TRBV4-1
CASRNSEIYEQYF | TGTGCCAGCAGAAATAGCGAGATCTACGAGCAGTACTTC | NA | 13 | NA | TRBJ2-7 | TRBV6-6
CASSGLQREGTQYF | TGCGCCAGCAGCGGATTACAGAGGGAAGGGACCCAGTACTTC | NA | 14 | NA | TRBJ2-5 | TRBV5-1
CASWGRGINQPQHF | TGTGCCAGCTGGGGCAGGGGGATCAATCAGCCCCAGCATTTT | NA | 14 | TRBD1 | TRBJ1-5 | TRBV27
CASSPGQGVNEQFF | TGTGCCAGCAGCCCCGGACAGGGTGTGAATGAGCAGTTCTTC | NA | 14 | TRBD1 | TRBJ2-1 | TRBV7-6
CASTGPEGLDTF | TGTGCCAGCACCGGCCCCGAGGGACTTGACACCTTC | NA | 12 | NA | TRBJ1-2 | TRBV10-3
CASSLGRVADTQYF | TGCGCCAGCAGCTTGGGCAGGGTGGCAGATACGCAGTATTTT | NA | 14 | NA | TRBJ2-3 | TRBV5-1
CASSVLDSYTQYF | TGTGCCAGCAGCGTTTTAGACTCATATACGCAGTATTTT | NA | 13 | NA | TRBJ2-3 | TRBV9
CASSERTDYGYTF | TGCGCCAGCAGTGAGAGGACAGACTATGGCTACACCTTC | NA | 13 | NA | TRBJ1-2 | TRBV10-2
CASAGYLARGLNTEAFF | TGTGCCAGCGCGGGGTACCTGGCCCGCGGGTTGAACACTGAAGCTTTCTTT | NA | 17 | NA | TRBJ1-1 | TRBV7-8
CASSSRAARSYNEQFF | TGTGCCAGCAGCTCACGGGCGGCACGCTCCTACAATGAGCAGTTCTTC | NA | 16 | NA | TRBJ2-1 | TRBV5-6
CASSSPLVARGTGELFF | TGTGCCAGCAGCTCCCCCCTGGTGGCGAGGGGGACCGGGGAGCTGTTTTTT | NA | 17 | NA | TRBJ2-2 | TRBV7-9
CASSLDGGAGNEQFF | TGTGCCAGCAGCTTAGACGGGGGGGCCGGCAATGAGCAGTTCTTC | NA | 15 | TRBD2 | TRBJ2-1 | TRBV11-3
CASSEGRGTKLFF | TGTGCCAGCAGTGAGGGCCGCGGTACCAAACTGTTTTTT | NA | 13 | NA | TRBJ1-4 | TRBV6-1
CASSQVGRQFF | TGCGCCAGCAGCCAAGTCGGGAGGCAGTTCTTC | NA | 11 | NA | TRBJ2-1 | TRBV4-1
CASGDRISSGNTIYF | TGCGCCAGCGGCGACAGGATAAGCTCTGGAAACACCATATATTTT | NA | 15 | NA | TRBJ1-3 | TRBV4-1
CASSIPYSGTLKDTQYF | TGTGCCAGCAGTATACCCTATAGCGGAACGCTCAAAGATACGCAGTATTTT | NA | 17 | NA | TRBJ2-3 | TRBV27
CASKVSGFYGYTF | TGTGCCAGCAAGGTTTCAGGTTTCTATGGCTACACCTTC | NA | 13 | NA | TRBJ1-2 | TRBV6-1
CASSPVTGTGVSAETQYF | TGTGCCAGCAGCCCAGTCACCGGGACAGGGGTTTCAGCGGAGACCCAGTACTTC | NA | 18 | TRBD1 | TRBJ2-5 | TRBV14
CASSPGRGPEAFF | TGTGCCAGCAGCCCGGGACGAGGGCCTGAAGCTTTCTTT | NA | 13 | NA | TRBJ1-1 | TRBV5-8
CAATSGSASSQYF | TGTGCCGCGACTAGCGGGAGTGCCAGTTCCCAGTATTTT | NA | 13 | TRBD2 | TRBJ2-3 | TRBV28
CASTQGGTGANTEAFF | TGCGCCAGCACCCAGGGAGGGACGGGAGCGAACACTGAAGCTTTCTTT | NA | 16 | NA | TRBJ1-1 | TRBV5-1
CAWSVRAGGEDEQFF | TGTGCCTGGAGTGTAAGGGCAGGGGGTGAAGATGAGCAGTTCTTC | NA | 15 | TRBD1 | TRBJ2-1 | TRBV30
CASSLQGLRRSGEQFF | TGTGCCAGCAGCCTTCAGGGACTTCGGAGGTCCGGGGAGCAGTTCTTC | NA | 16 | NA | TRBJ2-1 | TRBV5-6
CASSRGQGVGNTIYF | TGTGCCAGCAGCCGGGGACAGGGCGTAGGAAACACCATATATTTT | once | 15 | TRBD1 | TRBJ1-3 | TRBV7-9
CASSEGWVGGSYNSPLHF | TGTGCCAGCAGTGAAGGCTGGGTAGGGGGCTCCTATAATTCACCCCTCCACTTT | NA | 18 | NA | TRBJ1-6 | TRBV25-1
CASSDSANTEAFF | TGTGCCAGCAGCGACAGTGCGAACACTGAAGCTTTCTTT | NA | 13 | NA | TRBJ1-1 | TRBV2
CASSLEKSGYGYTF | TGTGCCAGCAGCCTAGAAAAATCGGGCTATGGCTACACCTTC | NA | 14 | NA | TRBJ1-2 | TRBV5-8
CASSQGEKLFF | TGTGCCAGCAGTCAGGGTGAAAAACTGTTTTTT | NA | 11 | NA | TRBJ1-4 | TRBV2
CASSRQSTSPLHF | TGTGCCAGCAGCCGACAAAGCACTTCACCCCTCCACTTT | NA | 13 | NA | TRBJ1-6 | TRBV6-5
CASSQESLPTDTQYF | TGTGCCAGCAGCCAAGAGAGTTTACCCACAGATACGCAGTATTTT | once | 15 | NA | TRBJ2-3 | TRBV14
CASSRGDTEAFF | TGCGCCAGCAGTCGGGGGGACACTGAAGCTTTCTTT | NA | 12 | NA | TRBJ1-1 | TRBV10-2
CASSQGQSSYEQYF | TGTGCCAGCAGCCAAGGTCAGAGCTCCTACGAGCAGTACTTC | NA | 14 | NA | TRBJ2-7 | TRBV4-2